This T cell receptor beta chain was profiled in a study of CD8+ T cells in alopecia areata. CDR1 is SNHLY, CDR2 FYNNEI, per germline. V dropped 6 bases and J dropped 4 bases, with 4 bases sitting between them. This CDR3 contains 10 residues. A word on this clone: Antigen specificity is unknown. This sample also contains other DNA sequences that code for the same CDR3.

Regarding the study as a whole: The study found higher clonality in lesional than normal scalp, especially in alopecia totalis/universalis.

Extracted RNA was reverse transcribed into cDNA, the sequencing template. Profiling relied on immunoSEQ multiplex PCR, and the TCRdb table lists in-frame clones only, not all of them. Seen here are some 180,000 clones, 45% to 70% observed once, and the top ten hold about 5.3%. The sequencing input was CD8+ T cells sorted from blood. The receptor was isolated from a human donor in good health. The chain combines TRBV2 with TRBJ2-7, with D hard to call. CDR3 coding DNA: TGTGCCAGCAGCCTTTACGAGCAGTACTTC. Translation: CASSLYEQYF.